These T cell receptor beta chains were read from a single sample in a study of blood T cell repertoires in COVID-19. The data were produced by immunoSEQ multiplex PCR, yet TCRdb's version contains in-frame clones alone and is incomplete. The sample includes roughly 300,000 clones, more than 85% seen only once; the top ten take around a sixth. Sequencing input: PBMCs or T cells enriched from blood (not recorded which). The receptors originated from a woman under 40 who had recovered from COVID-19. Both conserved end residues are part of each CDR3. The D gene is left open where the match is weak. Size tells how often a clone was seen (once, few, many) or the class of an expanded clone, and some rows leave it out.

TRBJ2-6 TRBD1 TRBV27 - TGTGCCAGCAGTTTAGGAGTACCGACAGGGTCAAGGGGGGCCAACGTCCTGACTTTC CASSLGVPTGSRGANVLTF
TRBJ2-5 - TRBV20-1 - TGCAGTGCCATAGGAGGGGTGCTGTACTTC CSAIGGVLYF
TRBJ2-3 TRBD2 TRBV3-1/TRBV3-2 - TGTGCCAGCAGCCAAGATGGGACTAGCGGGGGCTTCCGCACAGATACGCAGTATTTT CASSQDGTSGGFRTDTQYF
TRBJ2-1 - TRBV7-9 once TGTGCCAGCAGCTTAGCCGGGGGAATAGTCAATGAGCAGTTCTTC CASSLAGGIVNEQFF
TRBJ2-1 TRBD2 TRBV7-7 - TGTGCTAGCAGCCCCATATCGACTAGCGGAGCCTACAATGAGCAGTTCTTC CASSPISTSGAYNEQFF
TRBJ1-2 TRBD1 TRBV6-2/TRBV6-3 - TGTGCCAGCAGTTACCCTGGGACAGCCTATCCCTATGGCTACACCTTC CASSYPGTAYPYGYTF
TRBJ1-2 - TRBV6-5 - TGTGCCAGCGGAGGAAACTATGGCTACACCTTC CASGGNYGYTF
TRBJ2-7 - TRBV18 - TGTGCCAGCTCAGGCACCTACGAGCAGTACTTC CASSGTYEQYF
TRBJ2-5 TRBD1 TRBV5-1 - TGCGCCAGCAGCTCCCCCGACAGGGTAGTGGAAGAGACCCAGTACTTC CASSSPDRVVEETQYF
TRBJ1-1 - TRBV4-2 - TGTGCCAGCAGCCAACCCTTAGGGGACACTGAAGCTTTCTTT CASSQPLGDTEAFF
TRBJ1-2 - TRBV11-2 - TGTGCCAGCAGCTTAGGATCAGAGGCCCTTTATGGCTACACCTTC CASSLGSEALYGYTF
TRBJ1-5 - TRBV5-6 - TGTGCCAGCAGCTTGCGGGGGAATCAGCCCCAGCATTTT CASSLRGNQPQHF
TRBJ2-5 TRBD1 TRBV2 few TGTGCCAGCAACAGGGGCTACCAAGAGACCCAGTACTTC CASNRGYQETQYF
TRBJ2-5 TRBD1 TRBV28 - TGTGCCAGCAGCTCTCCGGGACAGGGGCAAGAGACCCAGTACTTC CASSSPGQGQETQYF
TRBJ2-7 - TRBV5-4 - TGTGCCAGCAGCTGGGCTGAGGGTTCCTACGAGCAGTACTTC CASSWAEGSYEQYF
TRBJ1-5 - TRBV3-1/TRBV3-2 - TGTGCCAGCAGCCAAACCGAACAGTCGTCCCAGCATTTT CASSQTEQSSQHF
TRBJ2-2 TRBD1 TRBV12-3/TRBV12-4 - TGTGCCAGCGTAGGGCAGGGGGATGGGGAGCTGTTTTTT CASVGQGDGELFF
TRBJ2-6 TRBD1 TRBV10-3 - TGTGCCACTAGGATTGGACAGGGCCGCTCTGGGGCCAACGTCCTGACTTTC CATRIGQGRSGANVLTF
TRBJ1-3 - TRBV9 - TGTGCCAGCAGCACCGGGGGGTCTGGAAACACCATATATTTT CASSTGGSGNTIYF
TRBJ1-1 - TRBV4-3 - TGCGCCAGCAGCCAGCAGATCGGGGAGTTCGCTGAAGCTTTCTTT CASSQQIGEFAEAFF
TRBJ1-1 - TRBV6-5 - TGTGCCAGCAAAACGGACAGTTTGAACACTGAAGCTTTCTTT CASKTDSLNTEAFF
TRBJ2-7 - TRBV14 - TGTGCCAGCAGCCAATTCGCGGTCTACGAGCAGTACTTC CASSQFAVYEQYF